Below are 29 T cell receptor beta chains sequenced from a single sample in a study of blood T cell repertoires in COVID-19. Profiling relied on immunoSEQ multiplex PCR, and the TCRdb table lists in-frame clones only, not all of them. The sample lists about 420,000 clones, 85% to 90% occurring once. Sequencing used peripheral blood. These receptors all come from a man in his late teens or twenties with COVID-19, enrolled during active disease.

CDR3 nucleotide sequence: TGTGCCAGCAGTGAAATCGGTAGTGGTCAGCCCCAGCATTTT. It translates to CASSEIGSGQPQHF. The chain combines TRBV6-1 with TRBJ1-5; D gene ambiguous. Germline CDR1 reads MNHNS; CDR2 reads SASEGT. Trimming cost V 2 bases and J 6 bases, with 11 bases left between them. The CDR3 is made up of 14 amino acids.

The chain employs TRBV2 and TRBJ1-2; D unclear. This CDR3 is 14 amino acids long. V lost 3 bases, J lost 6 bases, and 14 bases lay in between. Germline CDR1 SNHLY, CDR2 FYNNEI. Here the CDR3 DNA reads TGTGCCAGCAGTGAGGAAAGGAGGAGCGATGGCTACACCTTC. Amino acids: CASSEERRSDGYTF.

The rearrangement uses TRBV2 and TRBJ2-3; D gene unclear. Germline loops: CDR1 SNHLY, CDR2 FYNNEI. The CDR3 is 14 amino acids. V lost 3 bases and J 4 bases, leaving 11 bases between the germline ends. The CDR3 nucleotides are TGTGCCAGCAGTGATTTGGCCCGGGCAGATACGCAGTATTTT. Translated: CASSDLARADTQYF.

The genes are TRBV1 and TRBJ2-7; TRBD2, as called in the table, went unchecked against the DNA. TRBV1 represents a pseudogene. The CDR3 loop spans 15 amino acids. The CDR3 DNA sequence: TGCACCAGCAGCCAGGGGAGCGTTTGGTCCTACGAGCAGTACTTC. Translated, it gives CTSSQGSVWSYEQYF.

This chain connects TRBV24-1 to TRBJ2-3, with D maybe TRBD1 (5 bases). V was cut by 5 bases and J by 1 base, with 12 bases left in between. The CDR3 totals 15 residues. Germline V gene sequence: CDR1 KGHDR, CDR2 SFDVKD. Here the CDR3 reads CATSATTDRTDTQYF. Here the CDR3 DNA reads TGTGCCACCAGTGCTACGACAGACCGCACAGATACGCAGTATTTT.

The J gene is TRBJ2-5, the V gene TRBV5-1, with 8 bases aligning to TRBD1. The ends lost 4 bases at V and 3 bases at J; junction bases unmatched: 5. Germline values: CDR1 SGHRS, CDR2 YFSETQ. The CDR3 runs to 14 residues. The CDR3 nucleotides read TGCGCCAGCAGCGCGGACAGGGAGGAAGAGACCCAGTACTTC. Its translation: CASSADREEETQYF.

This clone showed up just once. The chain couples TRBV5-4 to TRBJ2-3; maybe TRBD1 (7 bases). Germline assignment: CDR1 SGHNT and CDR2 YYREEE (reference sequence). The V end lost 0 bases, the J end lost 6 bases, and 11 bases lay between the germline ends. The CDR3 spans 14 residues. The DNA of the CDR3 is TGTGCCAGCAGCTTGGTGGCAGGGGGGGATACGCAGTATTTT. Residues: CASSLVAGGDTQYF.

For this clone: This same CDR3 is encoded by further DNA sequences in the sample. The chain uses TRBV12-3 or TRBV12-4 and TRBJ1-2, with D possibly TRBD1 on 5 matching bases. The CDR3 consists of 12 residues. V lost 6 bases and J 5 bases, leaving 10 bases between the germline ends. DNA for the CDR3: TGTGCCAGCAGCGAGCAGGGATATGGCTACACCTTC. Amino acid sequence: CASSEQGYGYTF.

This CDR3 is CASSLQVGNTIYF. CDR3 nucleotides: TGTGCCAGCAGTTTGCAGGTCGGAAACACCATATATTTT. This chain uses TRBV6-5 with TRBJ1-3; no firm D call. Between the trimmed V and J ends, which lost 4 bases and 4 bases, there was a span of 8 bases. The CDR3 loop spans 13 amino acids. Per germline, CDR1 MNHEY and CDR2 SVGAGI.

In nucleotides, the CDR3 is TGTGCCAGGACTAGCGGAAGCTCCTACAATGAGCAGTTCTTC. It is translated as CARTSGSSYNEQFF. This chain joins TRBV24-1 and TRBJ2-1; 10 bases are shared with TRBD2. Germline loops: CDR1 KGHDR, CDR2 SFDVKD. Trimming cost V 11 bases and J 0 bases; bases outside gene matches: 3. There are 14 residues in the CDR3.

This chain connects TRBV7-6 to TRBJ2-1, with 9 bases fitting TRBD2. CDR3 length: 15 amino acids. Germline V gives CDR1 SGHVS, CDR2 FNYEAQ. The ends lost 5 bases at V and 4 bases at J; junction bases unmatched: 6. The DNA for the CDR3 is TGTGCCAGCAGCGCCCGGACTAGCGAGTACAATGAGCAGTTCTTC. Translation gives CASSARTSEYNEQFF.

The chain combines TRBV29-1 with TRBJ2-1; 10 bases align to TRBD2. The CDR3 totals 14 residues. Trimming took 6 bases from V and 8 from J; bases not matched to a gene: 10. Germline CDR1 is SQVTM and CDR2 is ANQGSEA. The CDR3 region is CSVLTSGWTDEQFF. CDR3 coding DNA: TGCAGCGTGCTGACTAGCGGGTGGACGGATGAGCAGTTCTTC.

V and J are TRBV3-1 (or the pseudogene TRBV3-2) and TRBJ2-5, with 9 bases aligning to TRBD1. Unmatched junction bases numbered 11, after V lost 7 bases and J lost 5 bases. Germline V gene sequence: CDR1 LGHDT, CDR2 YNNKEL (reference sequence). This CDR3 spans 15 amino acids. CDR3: CASTTGGAYWETQYF. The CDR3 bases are TGTGCCAGCACCACAGGGGGCGCTTACTGGGAGACCCAGTACTTC.

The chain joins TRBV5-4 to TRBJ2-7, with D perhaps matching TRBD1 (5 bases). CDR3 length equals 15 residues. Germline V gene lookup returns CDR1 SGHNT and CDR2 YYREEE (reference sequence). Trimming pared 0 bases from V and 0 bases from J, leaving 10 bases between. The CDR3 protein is CASSLGWTNSYEQYF. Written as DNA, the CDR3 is TGTGCCAGCAGCTTGGGTTGGACAAACTCCTACGAGCAGTACTTC. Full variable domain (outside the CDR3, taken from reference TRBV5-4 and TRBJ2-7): ETGVTQSPTHLIKTRGQQVTLRCSSQSGHNTVSWYQQALGQGPQFIFQYYREEENGRGNFPPRFSGLQFPNYSSELNVNALELDDSALYLCASSLGWTNSYEQYFGPGTRLTVT.

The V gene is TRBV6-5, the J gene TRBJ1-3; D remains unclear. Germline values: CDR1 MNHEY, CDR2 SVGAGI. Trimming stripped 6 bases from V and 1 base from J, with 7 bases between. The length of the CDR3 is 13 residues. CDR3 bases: TGTGCCAGCAGGACGGGATCTGGAAACACCATATATTTT. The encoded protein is CASRTGSGNTIYF.

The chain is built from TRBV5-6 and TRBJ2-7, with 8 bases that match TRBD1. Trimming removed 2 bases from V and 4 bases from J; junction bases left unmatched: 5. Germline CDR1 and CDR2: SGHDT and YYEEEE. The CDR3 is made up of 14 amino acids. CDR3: CASSFGTGQYEQYF. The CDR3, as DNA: TGTGCCAGCAGCTTCGGGACAGGCCAGTACGAGCAGTACTTC.

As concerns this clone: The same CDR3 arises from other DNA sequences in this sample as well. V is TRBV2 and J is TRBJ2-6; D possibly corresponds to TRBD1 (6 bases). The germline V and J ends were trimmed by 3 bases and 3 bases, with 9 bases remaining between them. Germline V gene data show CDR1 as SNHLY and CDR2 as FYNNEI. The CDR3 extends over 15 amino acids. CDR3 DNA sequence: TGTGCCAGCAGTGAGCAGGGGAGTGGGGCCAACGTCCTGACTTTC. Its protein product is CASSEQGSGANVLTF.

DNA for the CDR3: TGTGCCAGCACCACCCGAGCGAGTCGGAATGAGCAGTTCTTC. Translating it yields CASTTRASRNEQFF. This sequence joins TRBV11-2 and TRBJ2-1; no clear D gene. CDR1 SGHAT and CDR2 FQNNGV come from the germline V gene. This CDR3 contains 14 residues. V shed 7 bases and J shed 7 bases, with 17 bases lying between them.

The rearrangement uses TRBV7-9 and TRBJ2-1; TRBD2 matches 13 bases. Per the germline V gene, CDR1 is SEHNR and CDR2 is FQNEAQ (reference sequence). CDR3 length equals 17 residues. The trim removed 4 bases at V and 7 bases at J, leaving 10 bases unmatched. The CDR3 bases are TGTGCCAGCAGCTACCCGGGGGGACTAGCGGGGCCGAATGAGCAGTTCTTC. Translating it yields CASSYPGGLAGPNEQFF.

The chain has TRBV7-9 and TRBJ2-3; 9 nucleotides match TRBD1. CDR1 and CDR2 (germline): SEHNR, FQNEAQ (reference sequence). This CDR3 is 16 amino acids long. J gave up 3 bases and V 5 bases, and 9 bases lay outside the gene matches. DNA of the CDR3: TGTGCCAGCAGCCCCCTGAGGGGACAGGGAACAGATACGCAGTATTTT. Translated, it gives CASSPLRGQGTDTQYF.

CDR3 sequence reads: CASSPWVHRGTDTQYF. CDR3 coding DNA: TGTGCCAGCTCACCCTGGGTCCACCGCGGAACAGATACGCAGTATTTT. The rearrangement joins TRBV18 to TRBJ2-3; D not certain. The germline CDR1 and CDR2 sequences are KGHSH and LQKENI. Trimming removed 3 bases from V and 3 bases from J, with 16 bases in between. The CDR3 consists of 16 residues.

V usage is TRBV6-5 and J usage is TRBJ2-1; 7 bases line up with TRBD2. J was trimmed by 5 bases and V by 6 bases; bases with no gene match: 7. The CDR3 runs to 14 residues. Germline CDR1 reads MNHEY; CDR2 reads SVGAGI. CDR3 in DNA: TGTGCCAGCAGAGAGACCGGGACTAACAATGAGCAGTTCTTC. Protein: CASRETGTNNEQFF.

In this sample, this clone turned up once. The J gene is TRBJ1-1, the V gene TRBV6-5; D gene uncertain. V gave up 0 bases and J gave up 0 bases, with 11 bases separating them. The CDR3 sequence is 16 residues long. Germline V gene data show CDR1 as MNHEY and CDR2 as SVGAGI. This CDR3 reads CASSYSSLAMNTEAFF. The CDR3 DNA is TGTGCCAGCAGTTACTCGAGTTTAGCGATGAACACTGAAGCTTTCTTT.

CDR3 in DNA: TGTGCCAGCCGTACAGGGGCCTACAATGAGCAGTTCTTC. Amino acids: CASRTGAYNEQFF. V usage is TRBV7-9 and J usage is TRBJ2-1; 7 bases fit TRBD1. V lost 8 bases and J lost 2; bases outside the gene matches: 3. This CDR3 is 13 amino acids long. Germline CDR1 reads SEHNR; CDR2 reads FQNEAQ (reference sequence). The variable domain in full, with the rest retrieved from reference TRBV7-9 and TRBJ2-1, is DTGVSQNPRHKITKRGQNVTFRCDPISEHNRLYWYRQTLGQGPEFLTYFQNEAQLEKSRLLSDRFSAERPKGSFSTLEIQRTEQGDSAMYLCASRTGAYNEQFFGPGTRLTVL.

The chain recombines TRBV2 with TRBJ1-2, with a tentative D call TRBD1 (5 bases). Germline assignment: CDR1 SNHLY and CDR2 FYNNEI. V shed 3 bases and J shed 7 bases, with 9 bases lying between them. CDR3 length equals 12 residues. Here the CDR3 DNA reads TGTGCCAGCAGTGACAGGGTCAGTGGCTACACCTTC. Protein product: CASSDRVSGYTF. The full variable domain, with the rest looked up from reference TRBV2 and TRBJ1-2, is EPEVTQTPSHQVTQMGQEVILRCVPISNHLYFYWYRQILGQKVEFLVSFYNNEISEKSEIFDDQFSVERPDGSNFTLKIRSTKLEDSAMYFCASSDRVSGYTFGSGTRLTVV.

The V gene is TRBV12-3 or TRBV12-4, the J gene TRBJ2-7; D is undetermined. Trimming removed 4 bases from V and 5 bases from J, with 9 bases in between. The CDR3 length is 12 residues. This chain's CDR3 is CASSSGIHEQYF. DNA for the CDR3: TGTGCCAGCAGTTCGGGTATCCACGAGCAGTACTTC.

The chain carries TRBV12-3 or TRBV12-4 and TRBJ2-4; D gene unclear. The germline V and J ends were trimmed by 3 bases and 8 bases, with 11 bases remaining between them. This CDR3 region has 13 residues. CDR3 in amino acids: CASSLTGADIQYF. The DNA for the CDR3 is TGTGCCAGCAGTTTGACTGGCGCGGACATTCAGTACTTC.

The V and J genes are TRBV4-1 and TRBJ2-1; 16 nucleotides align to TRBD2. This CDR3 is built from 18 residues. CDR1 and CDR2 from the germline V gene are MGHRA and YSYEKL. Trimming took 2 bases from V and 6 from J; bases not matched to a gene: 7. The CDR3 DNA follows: TGCGCCAGCAGCCAATACGGGACTAGCGGGGGGGAGGCCAATGAGCAGTTCTTC. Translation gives CASSQYGTSGGEANEQFF.

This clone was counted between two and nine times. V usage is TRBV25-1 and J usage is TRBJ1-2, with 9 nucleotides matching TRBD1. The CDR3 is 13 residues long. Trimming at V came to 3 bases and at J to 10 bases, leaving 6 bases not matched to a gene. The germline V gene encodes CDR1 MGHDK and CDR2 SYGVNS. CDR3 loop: CASSDGDRDIYTF. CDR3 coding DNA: TGTGCCAGCAGTGACGGGGACAGGGACATCTACACCTTC.